Sequencing of this TCR beta chain was carried out in a study of monozygotic twins with inflammatory bowel disease. Germline V gene sequence: CDR1 SGDLS, CDR2 YYNGEE. The CDR3 has 15 amino acids. Whole-blood total RNA was extracted without T cell sorting. Study-level points and caveats: Patients received differing immunosuppressive treatments, which may have added variability to their repertoires.

TCRdb derives one entry per CDR3 protein from the 5' RACE reads, leaving out DNA. This sample lists around 220,000 distinct CDR3 sequences; its ten largest clones have less than 9%. In the case of this clonotype: Its antigen is currently unknown.

The sequenced sample was blood. This chain connects TRBV9 to TRBJ1-2. This receptor was taken from a human donor with ulcerative colitis or Crohn's disease, or a healthy co-twin of an affected twin (not recorded which). The CDR3 loop reads CASSLTGSPNYGYTF.